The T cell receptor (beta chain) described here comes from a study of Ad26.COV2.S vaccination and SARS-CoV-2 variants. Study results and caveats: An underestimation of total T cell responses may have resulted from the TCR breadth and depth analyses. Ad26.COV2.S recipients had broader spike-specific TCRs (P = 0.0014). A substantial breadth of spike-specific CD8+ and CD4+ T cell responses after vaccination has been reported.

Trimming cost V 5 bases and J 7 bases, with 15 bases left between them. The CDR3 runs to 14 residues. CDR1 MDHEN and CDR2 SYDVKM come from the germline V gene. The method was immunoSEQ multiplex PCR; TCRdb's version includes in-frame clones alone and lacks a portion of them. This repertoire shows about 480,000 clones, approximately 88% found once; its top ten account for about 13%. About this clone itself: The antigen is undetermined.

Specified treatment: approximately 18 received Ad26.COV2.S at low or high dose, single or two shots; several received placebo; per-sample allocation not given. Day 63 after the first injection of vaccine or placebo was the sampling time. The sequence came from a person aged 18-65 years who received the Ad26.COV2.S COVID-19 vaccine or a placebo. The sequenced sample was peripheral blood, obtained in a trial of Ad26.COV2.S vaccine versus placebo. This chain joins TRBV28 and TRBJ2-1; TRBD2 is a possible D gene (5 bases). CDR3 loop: CASSTPDWANEQFF. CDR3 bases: TGTGCCAGCAGTACCCCGGACTGGGCGAATGAGCAGTTCTTC.